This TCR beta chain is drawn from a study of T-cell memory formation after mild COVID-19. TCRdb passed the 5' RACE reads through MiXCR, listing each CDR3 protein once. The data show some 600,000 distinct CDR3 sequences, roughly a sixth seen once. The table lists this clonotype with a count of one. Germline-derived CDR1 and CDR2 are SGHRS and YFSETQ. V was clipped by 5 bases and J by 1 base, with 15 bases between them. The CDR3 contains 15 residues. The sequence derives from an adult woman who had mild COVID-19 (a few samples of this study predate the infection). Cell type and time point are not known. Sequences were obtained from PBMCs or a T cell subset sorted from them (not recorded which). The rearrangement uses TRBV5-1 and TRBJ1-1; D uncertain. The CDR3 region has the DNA TGCGCCAGCAGTTCTTCCGGGATTACGAACACTGAAGCTTTCTTT. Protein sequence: CASSSSGITNTEAFF.